The entry that follows covers one TCR beta chain sequence. The data stem from a study of control samples from healthy donors and cancer patients. CDR1 and CDR2 (germline): SEHNR, FQNEAQ (reference sequence). The V end was cut by 8 bases, the J end by 4 bases, with 8 bases between. The length of the CDR3 is 11 residues. Produced via immunoSEQ multiplex PCR; TCRdb's table is partial and in-frame only. The table lists about 180,000 clones, 90% of them singletons. The sequenced sample consisted of blood. This sequence was found in a woman aged 45 to 65 in good health. The genes are TRBV7-9 and TRBJ1-2; D is uncertain. This CDR3 reads CASQVGYGYTF. CDR3 DNA: TGTGCCAGCCAGGTTGGCTATGGCTACACCTTC.